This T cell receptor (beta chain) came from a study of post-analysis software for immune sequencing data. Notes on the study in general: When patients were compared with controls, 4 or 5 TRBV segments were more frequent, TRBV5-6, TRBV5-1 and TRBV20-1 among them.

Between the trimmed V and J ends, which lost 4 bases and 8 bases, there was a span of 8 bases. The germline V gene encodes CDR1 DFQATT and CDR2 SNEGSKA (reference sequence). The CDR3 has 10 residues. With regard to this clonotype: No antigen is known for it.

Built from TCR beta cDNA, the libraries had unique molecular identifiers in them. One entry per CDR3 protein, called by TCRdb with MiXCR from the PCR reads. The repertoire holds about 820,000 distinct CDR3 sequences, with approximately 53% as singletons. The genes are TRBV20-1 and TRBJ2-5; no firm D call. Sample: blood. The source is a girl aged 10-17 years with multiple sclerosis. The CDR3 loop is CSATPFTQYF. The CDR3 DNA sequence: TGCAGTGCTACCCCCTTCACCCAGTACTTC.